The 30 T cell receptor beta chains below all came from one sample that was sequenced in a study of cytomegalovirus exposure and HLA in healthy donors. PCR was performed using 60 Vbeta and 13 Jbeta primers. Method: immunoSEQ multiplex PCR; TCRdb's copy keeps in-frame clones and lacks some. The sample consists of under 200,000 clones, approximately 81% of them appearing once. Sequencing was done on a sample of PBMCs. All receptors come from a man aged 30-40 years in good health and CMV-seronegative.

This clone was found a few times. Here the CDR3 reads CASSLTSGTYNEQFF. CDR3 DNA sequence: TGTGCCAGCAGCCTCACTAGCGGGACATACAATGAGCAGTTCTTC. The chain uses TRBV6-4 and TRBJ2-1, with 10 bases lining up with TRBD2. Germline assignment: CDR1 MRHNA and CDR2 SNTAGT. V was pared by 6 bases and J by 4 bases, with 6 bases of the junction left unmatched. The CDR3 covers 15 residues.

The V and J genes are TRBV29-1 and TRBJ1-4, with D possibly TRBD1 on 6 matching bases. The germline V gene encodes CDR1 SQVTM and CDR2 ANQGSEA. Deletions cut 6 bases from V and 0 bases from J, with 11 bases between. The CDR3 totals 14 residues. The CDR3 sequence is CSVRPGATNEKLFF. In DNA, the CDR3 is TGCAGCGTGCGCCCAGGGGCAACTAATGAAAAACTGTTTTTT.

The chain carries TRBV19 and TRBJ1-1, with 8 bases aligning to TRBD1. This CDR3 contains 14 residues. Germline V lookup: CDR1 LNHDA, CDR2 SQIVND (reference sequence). V trimming: 5 bases; J trimming: 6 bases; junction bases outside the gene matches: 8. The CDR3 DNA reads TGTGCCAGTAGTGTGCCGACAGGGGTAGCTGAAGCTTTCTTT. Encoded protein: CASSVPTGVAEAFF.

V gene TRBV9 combines with J gene TRBJ2-3; no firm D call. The V gene's germline CDR1 is SGDLS and CDR2 YYNGEE. This CDR3 contains 12 residues. The V and J ends lost 4 bases and 4 bases respectively, with 7 bases between them. The CDR3 DNA reads as TGTGCCAGCAGCTCCAACTCAGATACGCAGTATTTT. It codes for CASSSNSDTQYF.

CDR3 region: CASSPRGGASQNIQYF. The CDR3 DNA is TGTGCCAGCAGCCCAAGGGGTGGGGCTTCCCAAAACATTCAGTACTTC. This sequence joins TRBV7-2 and TRBJ2-4; perhaps TRBD1 as D (5 bases). Trimming stripped 5 bases from V and 5 bases from J, with 19 bases between. This CDR3 is built from 16 residues. The germline V gene has CDR1 SGHTA and CDR2 FQGNSA.

V is TRBV18 and J is TRBJ1-1; TRBD1 aligns across 8 bases. The V segment lost 4 bases and the J segment 6 bases; nucleotides outside the gene matches: 4. Looked up from germline, CDR1 is KGHSH and CDR2 is LQKENI. The CDR3 has 13 amino acids. DNA for the CDR3: TGTGCCAGCTCACTGACAGGGGAAGCTGAAGCTTTCTTT. Amino acid sequence: CASSLTGEAEAFF.

A few counts support this clone. V usage is TRBV4-1 and J usage is TRBJ2-2; 8 bases are shared with TRBD1. The CDR3 spans 16 residues. Germline values: CDR1 MGHRA, CDR2 YSYEKL. Trimming at V came to 1 base and at J to 8 bases, leaving 9 bases not matched to a gene. The CDR3 DNA reads TGCGCCAGCAGCCAAGTTCGGCAGGGGGCGCGGGGGGAGCTGTTTTTT. This translates into CASSQVRQGARGELFF.

The chain links TRBV7-6 to TRBJ2-7, with 7 nucleotides matching TRBD1. CDR1 and CDR2 from the germline V gene are SGHVS and FNYEAQ. This CDR3 spans 13 amino acids. The V segment lost 3 bases and the J segment 6 bases; nucleotides outside the gene matches: 5. CDR3 sequence reads: CASSLTGSTEQYF. CDR3 coding DNA: TGTGCCAGCAGCTTGACAGGGTCGACCGAGCAGTACTTC.

The chain has TRBV7-3 and TRBJ2-5, with 7 bases fitting TRBD1. Germline-derived CDR1 and CDR2 are SGHTA and FQGTGA. CDR3 length: 16 amino acids. V was pared by 5 bases and J by 2 bases, with 11 bases of the junction left unmatched. DNA for the CDR3: TGTGCCAGCAGCGAAGGGGGCGTTCGGGATCAAGAGACCCAGTACTTC. Translating gives CASSEGGVRDQETQYF.

V usage is TRBV4-1 and J usage is TRBJ1-2; D gene unclear. The V end was cut by 1 base, the J end by 4 bases, with 10 bases between. Germline loops: CDR1 MGHRA, CDR2 YSYEKL. The CDR3 covers 14 residues. The CDR3 is CASSQVGRFYGYTF. CDR3 DNA sequence: TGCGCCAGCAGCCAAGTGGGCAGATTCTATGGCTACACCTTC.

This chain joins TRBV6-5 and TRBJ2-1; 12 positions match TRBD2. Germline CDR1 MNHEY, CDR2 SVGAGI. The V segment lost 2 bases and the J segment 8 bases; nucleotides outside the gene matches: 7. The CDR3 spans 16 residues. The CDR3 loop is CASSYVSGTSGHEQFF. Written as DNA, the CDR3 is TGTGCCAGCAGTTACGTGTCAGGGACTAGCGGGCATGAGCAGTTCTTC.

This clone was counted once. The gene calls are TRBV29-1 and TRBJ2-1; D may be TRBD2 (5 bases). Germline assignment: CDR1 SQVTM and CDR2 ANQGSEA. This CDR3 comprises 12 residues. The V end lost 7 bases, the J end lost 9 bases, and 16 bases lay between the germline ends. The CDR3 DNA reads TGCAGCGCGGGGTCTCCAAGAGGTGAGCAGTTCTTC. Translation: CSAGSPRGEQFF.

The rearrangement uses TRBV9 and TRBJ2-5; unclear D gene. V was clipped by 2 bases and J by 4 bases, with 9 bases between them. Germline V lookup: CDR1 SGDLS, CDR2 YYNGEE. The CDR3 totals 13 residues. Here the CDR3 DNA reads TGTGCCAGCAGCGTGTCGTCGTCAGAGACCCAGTACTTC. This codes for CASSVSSSETQYF.

The V call is TRBV28, the J call TRBJ1-1; D is perhaps TRBD1 (5 bases). The V gene lost 5 bases and the J gene lost 3 bases, with 10 bases spanning the gap. Germline CDR1 is MDHEN and CDR2 is SYDVKM. This CDR3 is 13 amino acids long. CDR3: CASSITGDTEAFF. CDR3 bases: TGTGCCAGCAGTATTACAGGTGACACTGAAGCTTTCTTT.

The chain links TRBV18 to TRBJ2-1; possible D gene TRBD2, 5 bases. The V gene lost 3 bases and the J gene lost 9 bases, with 15 bases spanning the gap. Germline CDR1 KGHSH, CDR2 LQKENI. This CDR3 has 14 amino acids. Here the CDR3 reads CASSPVSEDAEQFF. The CDR3 nucleotides read TGTGCCAGCTCACCTGTTAGCGAGGACGCTGAGCAGTTCTTC.

This clone was recorded once. The V call is TRBV4-2, the J call TRBJ2-3; tentative D call: TRBD2 (5 bases). The CDR3 totals 15 residues. V was pared by 1 base and J by 0 bases, with 8 bases between. Germline assignment: CDR1 LGHNA and CDR2 YNFKEQ. The DNA for the CDR3 is TGTGCCAGCAGCCAAGCTGAGCGGAGCACAGATACGCAGTATTTT. The encoded protein is CASSQAERSTDTQYF.

This chain uses TRBV6-5 with TRBJ2-6; a possible D gene is TRBD2 (5 bases). Per germline, CDR1 MNHEY and CDR2 SVGAGI. CDR3 length: 16 amino acids. V dropped 4 bases and J dropped 1 base, with 11 bases sitting between them. The CDR3 loop reads CASSFLRGSGANVLTF. CDR3 bases: TGTGCCAGCAGTTTCTTGCGCGGGTCTGGGGCCAACGTCCTGACTTTC.

The rearrangement joins TRBV19 to TRBJ2-7, with 10 bases matching TRBD1. Per the germline V gene, CDR1 is LNHDA and CDR2 is SQIVND (reference sequence). The CDR3 sequence is 13 residues long. After removal of 9 bases from V and 0 bases from J, the junction contained 2 bases not matched to a gene. The CDR3 here is CASGTGDSYEQYF. CDR3 in DNA: TGTGCCAGCGGGACAGGGGACTCCTACGAGCAGTACTTC.

This chain joins TRBV9 and TRBJ2-3; tentative D call: TRBD2 (6 bases). Germline V CDR1 and CDR2: SGDLS, YYNGEE. V lost 0 bases to trimming and J lost 0 bases, with 11 bases between them. The CDR3 contains 16 residues. The CDR3, as DNA: TGTGCCAGCAGCGTAGGTCTAGCGATTAGCACAGATACGCAGTATTTT. It encodes CASSVGLAISTDTQYF.

The chain is built from TRBV7-9 and TRBJ1-2; a possible D gene is TRBD1 (6 bases). Germline CDR1 reads SEHNR; CDR2 reads FQNEAQ (reference sequence). This CDR3 is 16 amino acids long. Trimming cost V 1 base and J 4 bases, with 16 bases left between them. The CDR3 coding sequence is TGTGCCAGCAGCTTAGATCTCGGCAGGGGCATCTATGGCTACACCTTC. It codes for CASSLDLGRGIYGYTF.

V and J are TRBV9 and TRBJ1-1, with TRBD1 matching over 9 bases. The germline CDR1 and CDR2 sequences are SGDLS and YYNGEE. The CDR3 has 18 amino acids. Trimming removed 2 bases from V and 4 bases from J; junction bases left unmatched: 15. The CDR3 reads CASSVRLDRGPLGTEAFF. CDR3 coding DNA: TGTGCCAGCAGCGTTCGTCTGGACAGGGGCCCTTTGGGCACTGAAGCTTTCTTT.

In its sample, this clone was seen a few times. The V gene is TRBV9, the J gene TRBJ2-2, with a weak D call TRBD2 (6 bases). CDR1 is SGDLS, CDR2 YYNGEE, per germline. Trimming took 3 bases from V and 3 from J, leaving 12 bases between them. The CDR3 totals 15 residues. The CDR3, as DNA: TGTGCCAGCAGCGCTCCCGGGAGTTACACCGGGGAGCTGTTTTTT. Protein: CASSAPGSYTGELFF.

V gene TRBV27 combines with J gene TRBJ1-2; TRBD1 matches 7 bases. Germline-derived CDR1 and CDR2 are MNHEY and SMNVEV (reference sequence). The CDR3 covers 17 residues. After removal of 0 bases from V and 4 bases from J, the junction contained 11 bases not matched to a gene. The CDR3 nucleotides read TGTGCCAGCAGTTTATCGGTCAGGGGGGCTAACTTCTATGGCTACACCTTC. Residues: CASSLSVRGANFYGYTF.

The rearrangement uses TRBV7-2 and TRBJ1-5, with TRBD1 as a possible D gene (6 bases). Germline CDR1 and CDR2: SGHTA and FQGNSA. The germline V and J ends were trimmed by 1 base and 5 bases, with 9 bases remaining between them. The CDR3 length is 14 residues. The CDR3 here is CASSLDRVYQPQHF. The CDR3 DNA reads as TGTGCCAGCAGCTTAGACAGGGTCTATCAGCCCCAGCATTTT.

The chain employs TRBV25-1 and TRBJ2-4, with D possibly TRBD1 on 6 matching bases. Per the germline V gene, CDR1 is MGHDK and CDR2 is SYGVNS. The CDR3 contains 12 residues. V was pared by 3 bases and J by 8 bases, with 8 bases between. CDR3 protein: CASSDRGDIQYF. CDR3 sequence (DNA): TGTGCCAGCAGTGACAGGGGAGACATTCAGTACTTC.

This chain links TRBV9 with TRBJ1-2; 8 bases match TRBD1. With 0 bases clipped from V and 4 bases from J, the junction kept 5 bases outside the gene matches. The CDR3 extends over 15 amino acids. Germline V lookup: CDR1 SGDLS, CDR2 YYNGEE. CDR3 bases: TGTGCCAGCAGCGTAGGTTCGGGACAGGTCTATGGCTACACCTTC. It translates to CASSVGSGQVYGYTF. The full variable domain, completed using reference TRBV9 and TRBJ1-2, is DSGVTQTPKHLITATGQRVTLRCSPRSGDLSVYWYQQSLDQGLQFLIQYYNGEERAKGNILERFSAQQFPDLHSELNLSSLELGDSALYFCASSVGSGQVYGYTFGSGTRLTVV.

CDR3 nucleotide sequence: TGCGCCAGCAGCCCCGCGGGACAGGGGACTTTGCAGCCCCAGCATTTT. Protein: CASSPAGQGTLQPQHF. V is TRBV4-1 and J is TRBJ1-5; 10 nucleotides align to TRBD1. V gave up 4 bases and J gave up 7 bases; unmatched junction bases: 10. Germline lookup yields CDR1 MGHRA and CDR2 YSYEKL. The CDR3 has 16 amino acids.

This chain links TRBV10-3 with TRBJ2-5; tentatively, D is TRBD1 (5 bases). The ends were cut back, 4 bases at V and 0 bases at J, with 12 bases in the middle. The V gene's germline CDR1 is ENHRY and CDR2 SYGVKD. This CDR3 has 15 residues. CDR3 protein: CAISAQGEYQETQYF. CDR3 nucleotides: TGTGCCATCAGTGCCCAGGGCGAGTACCAAGAGACCCAGTACTTC.

This clone occurred a few times. The rearrangement joins TRBV6-1 to TRBJ1-5, with 7 positions matching TRBD1. The CDR3 runs 14 residues. V dropped 6 bases and J dropped 5; count of bases not matched to a gene: 7. The V gene's germline CDR1 is MNHNS and CDR2 SASEGT. In nucleotides, the CDR3 is TGTGCCAGCAGAGCCGACAGGGTATATCAGCCCCAGCATTTT. Its protein is CASRADRVYQPQHF.

The chain is built from TRBV9 and TRBJ1-3; D perhaps matches TRBD1 (5 bases). The CDR3 spans 17 residues. Trimming pared 4 bases from V and 0 bases from J, leaving 17 bases between. Germline V CDR1 and CDR2: SGDLS, YYNGEE. The CDR3 DNA reads as TGTGCCAGCAGCACCCACGGGGCCGGGAGCTCTGGAAACACCATATATTTT. It is translated as CASSTHGAGSSGNTIYF. Together with reference TRBV9 and TRBJ1-3, the CDR3 gives the full variable domain: DSGVTQTPKHLITATGQRVTLRCSPRSGDLSVYWYQQSLDQGLQFLIQYYNGEERAKGNILERFSAQQFPDLHSELNLSSLELGDSALYFCASSTHGAGSSGNTIYFGEGSWLTVV.